Listed below are T cell receptor beta chains from one sample, sequenced in a study of T cell responses to AZD1222 COVID-19 vaccine. Produced via immunoSEQ multiplex PCR; TCRdb's table is partial and in-frame only. Among 46,000 or so clones listed, around 80% were seen once. The starting material was peripheral blood, obtained on day 0 of AZD1222 vaccination. The source is an adult in good health. Both conserved end residues are part of each CDR3. The order of the fields is D gene, V gene, J gene, clone size, CDR3 protein, CDR3 DNA. A D gene is named only where the DNA matches it firmly. Size tells how often a clone was seen (once, few, many) or the class of an expanded clone, and some rows leave it out.

>TRBD1|TRBV28|TRBJ1-1|few
CASSQGTGGFLNTEAFF
TGTGCCAGCAGCCAAGGGACAGGGGGGTTCCTGAACACTGAAGCTTTCTTT
>.|TRBV27|TRBJ1-1|.
CASSHEGTEAFF
TGTGCCAGCAGCCACGAAGGGACTGAAGCTTTCTTT
>TRBD2|TRBV30|TRBJ2-5|.
CAWSVPASGRGLETQYF
TGTGCCTGGAGTGTACCGGCTAGCGGGAGGGGGTTGGAGACCCAGTACTTC
>TRBD1|TRBV6-5|TRBJ1-1|few
CASSLGQGFRTEAFF
TGTGCCAGCAGTTTAGGACAGGGCTTTCGCACTGAAGCTTTCTTT
>.|TRBV5-1|TRBJ1-1|once
CASSWTLNTEAFF
TGCGCCAGCAGCTGGACCCTCAACACTGAAGCTTTCTTT
>.|TRBV23-1|TRBJ1-4|.
CASPYSLFLGEGATNEKLFF
TGCGCCAGCCCCTATTCCCTATTTTTGGGGGAGGGGGCAACTAATGAAAAACTGTTTTTT
>.|TRBV7-6|TRBJ1-5|.
CASSLDVGNQPQHF
TGTGCCAGCAGCTTAGATGTGGGCAATCAGCCCCAGCATTTT
>.|TRBV15|TRBJ1-4|.
CATSRDGEKLFF
TGTGCCACCAGCAGGGACGGGGAAAAACTGTTTTTT
>.|TRBV5-1|TRBJ1-6|.
CASSPEGGHNSPLHF
TGCGCCAGCAGTCCAGAGGGGGGGCATAATTCACCCCTCCACTTT
>.|TRBV29-1|TRBJ1-3|few
CSVDSGNTIYF
TGCAGCGTCGACTCTGGAAACACCATATATTTT
>.|TRBV18|TRBJ2-5|.
CASSDTSQETQYF
TGTGCCAGCTCAGATACCAGCCAAGAGACCCAGTACTTC
>.|TRBV27|TRBJ1-1|.
CASSRAGTMNTEAFF
TGTGCCAGCAGTCGGGCAGGGACTATGAACACTGAAGCTTTCTTT
>.|TRBV18|TRBJ1-5|once
CASSPGRDQPQHF
TGTGCCAGCTCACCTGGCAGGGATCAGCCCCAGCATTTT
>.|TRBV6-1|TRBJ1-2|.
CASSEPPGYGYTF
TGTGCCAGCAGTGAACCTCCGGGATATGGCTACACCTTC
>.|TRBV28|TRBJ2-1|.
CASSPPGLGNEQFF
TGTGCCAGCAGCCCCCCGGGTCTGGGCAATGAGCAGTTCTTC
>TRBD2|TRBV7-2|TRBJ2-7|.
CASSLGGTSGYEQYF
TGTGCCAGCAGCTTAGGGGGGACTAGCGGCTACGAGCAGTACTTC
>TRBD1|TRBV18|TRBJ1-1|.
CASSEGAGLNTEAFF
TGTGCCAGCTCAGAGGGGGCTGGGTTGAACACTGAAGCTTTCTTT
>TRBD2|TRBV30|TRBJ2-7|few
CAWSVRRLAGIREQYF
TGTGCCTGGAGTGTACGTCGGCTAGCGGGGATTAGAGAGCAGTACTTC
>.|TRBV18|TRBJ1-4|.
CASSPRGSGDEKLFF
TGTGCCAGCTCACCACGGGGGTCGGGCGATGAAAAACTGTTTTTT
>TRBD1|TRBV6-5|TRBJ2-4|.
CASSSGTGAVDIQYF
TGTGCCAGCAGCTCCGGGACAGGGGCTGTGGACATTCAGTACTTC
>TRBD1|TRBV5-1|TRBJ1-2|.
CASSLGPGTGDGYTF
TGCGCCAGCAGCTTGGGGCCCGGGACAGGGGATGGCTACACCTTC
>.|TRBV5-1|TRBJ1-4|once
CASKAVLGGEKLFF
TGCGCCAGCAAGGCGGTCCTCGGGGGCGAAAAACTGTTTTTT
>.|TRBV12-3/TRBV12-4|TRBJ2-1|.
CASSHQDEQFF
TGTGCCAGCAGTCATCAAGATGAGCAGTTCTTC
>.|TRBV28|TRBJ2-2|.
CASSSRRGVGELFF
TGTGCCAGCAGTTCCCGTAGGGGGGTCGGGGAGCTGTTTTTT
>.|TRBV5-6|TRBJ2-2|.
CASSLGRTNTGELFF
TGTGCCAGCAGCTTGGGTAGGACGAACACCGGGGAGCTGTTTTTT
>TRBD1|TRBV6-5|TRBJ2-2|.
CASSRGGFTGELFF
TGTGCCAGCAGTCGAGGGGGCTTCACCGGGGAGCTGTTTTTT
>TRBD1|TRBV6-5|TRBJ2-7|.
CASSYPVQGANEQYF
TGTGCCAGCAGTTACCCCGTGCAGGGGGCCAACGAGCAGTACTTC